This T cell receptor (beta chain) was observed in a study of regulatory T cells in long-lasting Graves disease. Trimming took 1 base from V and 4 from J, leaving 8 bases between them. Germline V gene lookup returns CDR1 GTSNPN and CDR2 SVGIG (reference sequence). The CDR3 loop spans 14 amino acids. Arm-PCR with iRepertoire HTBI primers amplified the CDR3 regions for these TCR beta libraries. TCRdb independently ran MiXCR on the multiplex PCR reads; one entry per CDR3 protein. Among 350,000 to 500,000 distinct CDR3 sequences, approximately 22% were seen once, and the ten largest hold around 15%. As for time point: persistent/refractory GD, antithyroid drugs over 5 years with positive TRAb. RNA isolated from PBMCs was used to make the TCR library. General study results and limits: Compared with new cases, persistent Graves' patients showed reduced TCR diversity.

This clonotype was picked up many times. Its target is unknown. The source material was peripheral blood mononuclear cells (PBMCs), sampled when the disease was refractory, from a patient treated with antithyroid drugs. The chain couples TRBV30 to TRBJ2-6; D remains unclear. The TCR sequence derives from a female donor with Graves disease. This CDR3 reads CAWSGGTGANVLTF. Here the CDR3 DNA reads TGTGCCTGGAGTGGGGGAACCGGGGCCAACGTCCTGACTTTC. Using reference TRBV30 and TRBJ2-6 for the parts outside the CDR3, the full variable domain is SQTIHQWPATLVQPVGSPLSLECTVEGTSNPNLYWYRQAAGRGLQLLFYSVGIGQISSEVPQNLSASRPQDRQFILSSKKLLLSDSGFYLCAWSGGTGANVLTFGAGSRLTVL.